Shown below are 23 T cell receptor beta chains from a single sample sequenced in a study of beta chain features in type 1 diabetes. Of the isolated RNA, all was reverse transcribed, and so the sequenced material was expressed TCRB transcripts. TCRdb's copy holds only in-frame clones and misses some; the assay was immunoSEQ multiplex PCR. The repertoire holds 350,000 to 450,000 clones, with approximately 15% as singletons. The sample taken for sequencing was naive CD4+ T cells from blood. These receptors all come from a woman between 18 and 30 years old in good health.

The chain recombines TRBV4-1 with TRBJ2-4, with D tentatively TRBD2 (5 bases). The CDR3 has 16 residues. Per the germline V gene, CDR1 is MGHRA and CDR2 is YSYEKL. The V and J ends lost 1 base and 6 bases respectively, with 16 bases between them. CDR3 nucleotide sequence: TGCGCCAGCAGCCAAGCGTTGCAGATAGGGAGAAACATTCAGTACTTC. Translated, it gives CASSQALQIGRNIQYF.

This clone showed up just a few times. The CDR3 here is CASNILGQLNEQYF. The CDR3 nucleotides are TGTGCCAGCAACATTTTGGGACAGCTGAACGAGCAGTACTTC. The chain links TRBV2 to TRBJ2-7; 7 bases fit TRBD1. The CDR3 is 14 residues long. Germline V lookup: CDR1 SNHLY, CDR2 FYNNEI. V trimming: 7 bases; J trimming: 5 bases; junction bases outside the gene matches: 11.

This clone has just a few counts. The CDR3 here is CASSDGDYNEQFF. The CDR3 bases are TGTGCCAGCAGTGACGGGGATTACAATGAGCAGTTCTTC. The chain employs TRBV2 and TRBJ2-1; TRBD2 might be the D (5 bases). CDR3 length: 13 amino acids. Germline V CDR1 and CDR2: SNHLY, FYNNEI. V shed 3 bases and J shed 4 bases, with 7 bases lying between them.

This clone was counted only a few times. This rearrangement joins TRBV29-1 to TRBJ2-5, with 9 nucleotides matching TRBD2. Trimming removed 6 bases from V and 4 bases from J; junction bases left unmatched: 12. The CDR3 is 15 residues long. Germline V gene lookup returns CDR1 SQVTM and CDR2 ANQGSEA. CDR3 nucleotides: TGCAGCGTCTCCCTGGCGGGGGGGCGCGGAGAGACCCAGTACTTC. Translation gives CSVSLAGGRGETQYF.

The gene calls are TRBV9 and TRBJ1-2, with D tentatively TRBD1 (5 bases). The CDR3 sequence is 15 residues long. Trimming left V 3 bases short and J 4 bases short, with 16 bases between. Germline V gene sequence: CDR1 SGDLS, CDR2 YYNGEE. The CDR3 loop reads CASSATAGGGYGYTF. CDR3 DNA sequence: TGTGCCAGCAGCGCGACAGCTGGGGGGGGCTATGGCTACACCTTC.

In this sample, this clone turned up a few times. V usage is TRBV4-2 and J usage is TRBJ2-3, with D hard to call. V was clipped by 4 bases and J by 4 bases, with 6 bases between them. The CDR3 has 12 amino acids. Germline V lookup: CDR1 LGHNA, CDR2 YNFKEQ. CDR3 coding DNA: TGTGCCAGCAGCCGGAGATCAGATACGCAGTATTTT. This sequence encodes CASSRRSDTQYF.

This clone showed up just a few times. This chain links TRBV19 with TRBJ2-7; 7 bases line up with TRBD1. The CDR3 is 14 amino acids. V dropped 8 bases and J dropped 7; count of bases not matched to a gene: 14. Germline V gene lookup returns CDR1 LNHDA and CDR2 SQIVND (reference sequence). The CDR3, as DNA: TGTGCCAGTGCGGACAGGCCCAACGTCGGGGAGCAGTACTTC. Protein sequence: CASADRPNVGEQYF.

This clone was seen a handful of times. The sample has other DNA sequences that encode this CDR3 too. V and J are TRBV5-4 and TRBJ2-5; TRBD1 is a possible D gene (5 bases). In germline, CDR1 is SGHNT, CDR2 YYREEE (reference sequence). The ends were cut back, 4 bases at V and 5 bases at J, with 12 bases in the middle. This CDR3 has 13 residues. CDR3 region: CASSPQGGETQYF. Here the CDR3 DNA reads TGTGCCAGCAGCCCGCAGGGCGGCGAGACCCAGTACTTC.

This clone was detected only a few times. The chain is built from TRBV10-3 and TRBJ2-3, with a possible D match to TRBD2 (6 bases). The CDR3 is 12 residues long. V was trimmed by 9 bases and J by 0 bases, leaving 7 bases between them. Germline CDR1 ENHRY, CDR2 SYGVKD. In nucleotides, the CDR3 is TGTGCCATGCGGGACAGCACAGATACGCAGTATTTT. It codes for CAMRDSTDTQYF.

The chain is built from TRBV7-8 and TRBJ2-3; D remains unclear. Germline V lookup: CDR1 SGHVS, CDR2 FQNEAQ. The CDR3 consists of 13 residues. With 9 bases removed from V and 6 bases from J, the gap between germline ends came to 16 bases. The CDR3 reads CASRWASADTQYF. The CDR3 DNA reads TGTGCCAGTCGTTGGGCATCCGCGGATACGCAGTATTTT.

The chain uses TRBV9 and TRBJ2-7; TRBD2 matches 10 bases. The CDR3 contains 16 residues. V dropped 5 bases and J dropped 5; count of bases not matched to a gene: 13. Germline loops: CDR1 SGDLS, CDR2 YYNGEE. The CDR3 here is CASSPQPGLAGDEQYF. Here the CDR3 DNA reads TGTGCCAGCAGTCCTCAGCCGGGGCTAGCGGGAGACGAGCAGTACTTC.

This clone was seen a handful of times. This chain uses TRBV4-3 with TRBJ2-1, with unresolved D. The ends were cut back, 3 bases at V and 8 bases at J, with 8 bases in the middle. Germline assignment: CDR1 LGHNA and CDR2 YSLEER. CDR3 length: 12 amino acids. The CDR3 DNA reads TGCGCCAGCAGCCACTTGCAGTATGAGCAGTTCTTC. This translates into CASSHLQYEQFF.

The V and J genes are TRBV7-9 and TRBJ2-5; the D gene is possibly TRBD2 (6 bases). The CDR3 spans 14 residues. V gave up 3 bases and J gave up 1 base, with 9 bases separating them. The germline gives CDR1 SEHNR, CDR2 FQNEAQ (reference sequence). CDR3 in amino acids: CASSFSGVQETQYF. The CDR3 bases are TGTGCCAGCAGCTTCTCGGGGGTCCAAGAGACCCAGTACTTC.

V and J are TRBV5-1 and TRBJ2-1; the match to TRBD2 covers 8 bases. The J segment lost 5 bases and the V segment lost 4 bases, leaving 5 bases of the junction unmatched. This CDR3 is 14 amino acids long. Looked up from germline, CDR1 is SGHRS and CDR2 is YFSETQ. CDR3 sequence (DNA): TGCGCCAGCAGCCGATATAGCGGGGACAATGAGCAGTTCTTC. It specifies CASSRYSGDNEQFF.

In this sample, this clone turned up once. The gene calls are TRBV5-4 and TRBJ1-1; D call uncertain. The V gene lost 1 base and the J gene lost 3 bases, with 13 bases spanning the gap. Germline V gene sequence: CDR1 SGHNT, CDR2 YYREEE (reference sequence). This CDR3 contains 15 residues. CDR3 region: CASSLFELRYTEAFF. CDR3 nucleotide sequence: TGTGCCAGCAGCTTGTTTGAGTTGCGGTACACTGAAGCTTTCTTT.

This clone occurred a few times. The chain uses TRBV7-2 and TRBJ1-1, with D perhaps matching TRBD1 (5 bases). Per the germline V gene, CDR1 is SGHTA and CDR2 is FQGNSA. Trimming took off 5 bases at V and 3 bases at J, with 10 bases between the two ends. The CDR3 runs to 13 residues. CDR3 DNA sequence: TGTGCCAGCAGCCGGGGGATGGACACTGAAGCTTTCTTT. Translating gives CASSRGMDTEAFF.

This clone turned up a few times. This rearrangement joins TRBV4-1 to TRBJ2-7; TRBD2 agrees at 13 bases. Germline V gene data show CDR1 as MGHRA and CDR2 as YSYEKL. The length of the CDR3 is 21 residues. Trimming cost V 1 base and J 3 bases; bases outside gene matches: 18. The CDR3 coding sequence is TGCGCCAGCAGCCAAGTATCCATCAGTGGGCCCGGACTAGCGGGAGTCTACGAGCAGTACTTC. Its protein product is CASSQVSISGPGLAGVYEQYF.

The J gene is TRBJ2-7, the V gene TRBV30, with TRBD2 matching over 10 bases. The V gene's germline CDR1 is GTSNPN and CDR2 SVGIG (reference sequence). Unmatched junction bases numbered 5, after V lost 0 bases and J lost 6 bases. CDR3 length equals 14 residues. The CDR3 sequence: CAWSVQREGSEQYF. CDR3 DNA sequence: TGTGCCTGGAGTGTACAGCGGGAGGGTAGCGAGCAGTACTTC. The full variable domain, in which reference TRBV30 and TRBJ2-7 provide the parts outside the CDR3, is SQTIHQWPATLVQPVGSPLSLECTVEGTSNPNLYWYRQAAGRGLQLLFYSVGIGQISSEVPQNLSASRPQDRQFILSSKKLLLSDSGFYLCAWSVQREGSEQYFGPGTRLTVT.

This clone was seen more than once but under ten times. The chain uses TRBV30 and TRBJ2-7; TRBD2 might be the D (6 bases). This CDR3 comprises 14 residues. V was shortened by 3 bases and J by 6 bases, with 18 bases between the two germline ends. The germline V gene has CDR1 GTSNPN and CDR2 SVGIG (reference sequence). This chain's CDR3 is CAWSIGTVAFEQYF. CDR3 sequence (DNA): TGTGCCTGGAGCATAGGGACTGTGGCGTTCGAGCAGTACTTC.

The chain links TRBV19 to TRBJ1-5; 8 bases agree with TRBD1. With 4 bases clipped from V and 1 base from J, the junction kept 9 bases outside the gene matches. Germline V gene lookup returns CDR1 LNHDA and CDR2 SQIVND (reference sequence). The CDR3 has 17 residues. The CDR3 sequence is CASSNPQGARSNQPQHF. The CDR3 nucleotides read TGTGCCAGTAGTAACCCGCAGGGGGCTCGGAGCAATCAGCCCCAGCATTTT.

This clone was seen a handful of times. This rearrangement joins TRBV6-1 to TRBJ1-5, with TRBD1 matching over 7 bases. The CDR3 sequence is 15 residues long. After removal of 5 bases from V and 2 bases from J, the junction contained 6 bases not matched to a gene. The germline V gene has CDR1 MNHNS and CDR2 SASEGT. For the CDR3, the DNA is TGTGCCAGCAGTCCCGACAGGGATGGCAATCAGCCCCAGCATTTT. This sequence encodes CASSPDRDGNQPQHF.

The chain combines TRBV7-8 with TRBJ1-4; TRBD1 matches at 8 bases. The CDR3 loop spans 14 amino acids. The V segment lost 5 bases and the J segment 13 bases; nucleotides outside the gene matches: 12. CDR1 and CDR2 (germline): SGHVS, FQNEAQ. The CDR3 protein is CASSPDRGAVGLFF. CDR3 bases: TGTGCCAGCAGCCCTGACAGGGGCGCCGTGGGACTGTTTTTT.

The sample holds a few counts of this clone. The chain carries TRBV19 and TRBJ2-3, with TRBD1 matching 8 bases. Germline V gene sequence: CDR1 LNHDA, CDR2 SQIVND (reference sequence). The CDR3 is made up of 14 amino acids. The CDR3 sequence is CVSSGGTDTDTQYF. The CDR3 DNA is TGTGTTTCATCAGGGGGCACCGACACAGATACGCAGTATTTT.